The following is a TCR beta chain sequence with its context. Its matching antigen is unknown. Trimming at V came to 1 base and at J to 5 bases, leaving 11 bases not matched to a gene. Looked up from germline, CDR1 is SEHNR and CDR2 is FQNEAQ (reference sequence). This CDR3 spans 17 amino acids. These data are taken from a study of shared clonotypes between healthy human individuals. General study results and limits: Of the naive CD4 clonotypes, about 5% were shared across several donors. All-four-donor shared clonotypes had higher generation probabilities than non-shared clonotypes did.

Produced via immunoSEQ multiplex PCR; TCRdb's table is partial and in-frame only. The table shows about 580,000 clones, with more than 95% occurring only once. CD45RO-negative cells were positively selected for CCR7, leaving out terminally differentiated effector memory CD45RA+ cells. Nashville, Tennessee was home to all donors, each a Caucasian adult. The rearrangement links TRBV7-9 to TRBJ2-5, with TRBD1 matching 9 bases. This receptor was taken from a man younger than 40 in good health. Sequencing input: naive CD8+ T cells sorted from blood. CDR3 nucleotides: TGTGCCAGCAGCTTAGATTGGGCAGGGACAGGGAAGGAGACCCAGTACTTC. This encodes CASSLDWAGTGKETQYF.